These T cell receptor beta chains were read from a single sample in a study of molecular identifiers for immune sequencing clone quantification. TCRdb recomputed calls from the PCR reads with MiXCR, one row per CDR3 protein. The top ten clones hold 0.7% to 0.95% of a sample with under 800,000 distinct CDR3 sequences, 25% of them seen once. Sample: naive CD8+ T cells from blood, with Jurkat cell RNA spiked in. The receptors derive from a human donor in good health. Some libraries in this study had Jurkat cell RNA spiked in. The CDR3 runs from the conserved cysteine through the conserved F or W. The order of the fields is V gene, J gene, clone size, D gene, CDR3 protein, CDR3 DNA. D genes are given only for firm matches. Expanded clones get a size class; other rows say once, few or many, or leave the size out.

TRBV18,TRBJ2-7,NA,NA,CASSPPRGAYEQYF,TGTGCCAGCTCTCCCCCGAGAGGGGCCTACGAGCAGTACTTC
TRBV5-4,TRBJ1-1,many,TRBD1,CASSLGPGGLNTEAFF,TGTGCCAGCAGCTTAGGGCCAGGGGGACTGAACACTGAAGCTTTCTTT
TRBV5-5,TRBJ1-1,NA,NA,CASSLVWSTEAFF,TGTGCCAGCAGCTTGGTATGGAGCACTGAAGCTTTCTTT
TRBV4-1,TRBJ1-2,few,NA,CASSQDGRAGDGYTF,TGCGCCAGCAGCCAAGATGGCAGGGCGGGAGATGGCTACACCTTC
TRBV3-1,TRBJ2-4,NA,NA,CASSQGNIAKNIQYF,TGTGCCAGCAGCCAAGGCAACATAGCCAAAAACATTCAGTACTTC
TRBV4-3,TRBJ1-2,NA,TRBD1,CASSARTGGSYGYTF,TGCGCCAGCAGCGCGAGGACAGGGGGCAGCTATGGCTACACCTTC
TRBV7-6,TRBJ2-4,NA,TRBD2,CASSLERPTSGGAGENIQYF,TGTGCCAGCAGCTTAGAAAGGCCGACTAGCGGGGGGGCCGGGGAAAACATTCAGTACTTC
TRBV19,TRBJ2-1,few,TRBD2,CASSIGLAGYNEQFF,TGTGCCAGTAGTATTGGACTAGCGGGCTACAATGAGCAGTTCTTC
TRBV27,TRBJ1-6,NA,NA,CASSLQTGYNSPLHF,TGTGCCAGCAGTCTCCAAACAGGGTATAATTCACCCCTCCACTTT
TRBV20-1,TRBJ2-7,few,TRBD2,CSARPRTSGGRPYEQYF,TGCAGTGCTAGACCTAGGACTAGCGGGGGCCGACCCTACGAGCAGTACTTC
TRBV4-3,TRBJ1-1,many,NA,CASSQGQTMNTEAFF,TGCGCCAGCAGCCAAGGACAGACTATGAACACTGAAGCTTTCTTT
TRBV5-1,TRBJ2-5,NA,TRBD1,CASSPGQGAWETQYF,TGCGCCAGCAGCCCCGGACAGGGGGCATGGGAGACCCAGTACTTC
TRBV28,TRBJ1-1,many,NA,CASNQDSMNTEAFF,TGTGCCAGCAATCAGGACAGCATGAACACTGAAGCTTTCTTT
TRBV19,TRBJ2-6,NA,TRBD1,CASSIPPDRADLSSGANVLTF,TGTGCCAGTAGTATCCCCCCGGACAGGGCCGATTTGAGCTCTGGGGCCAACGTCCTGACTTTC
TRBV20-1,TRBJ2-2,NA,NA,CSAPDTGELFF,TGCAGTGCTCCAGACACCGGGGAGCTGTTTTTT
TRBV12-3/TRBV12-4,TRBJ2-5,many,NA,CASNHEGLETQYF,TGTGCCAGCAACCACGAGGGGCTAGAGACCCAGTACTTC
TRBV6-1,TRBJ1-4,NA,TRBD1,CASSEAPWTGGPNEKLFF,TGTGCCAGCAGTGAAGCGCCCTGGACAGGGGGTCCAAATGAAAAACTGTTTTTT
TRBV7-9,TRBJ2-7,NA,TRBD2,CASSLAVGGIYEQYF,TGTGCCAGCAGCTTAGCAGTGGGAGGGATCTACGAGCAGTACTTC
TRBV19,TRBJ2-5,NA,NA,CASSSEVYQETQYF,TGTGCCAGTAGCAGCGAGGTGTACCAAGAGACCCAGTACTTC
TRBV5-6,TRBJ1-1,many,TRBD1,CASRGQLGTEAFF,TGTGCCAGCAGGGGACAGTTGGGGACTGAAGCTTTCTTT
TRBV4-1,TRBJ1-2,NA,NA,CASSQDGGLYGYTF,TGCGCCAGCAGCCAAGATGGGGGTCTATATGGCTACACCTTC
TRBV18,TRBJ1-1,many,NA,CASSPAGGNTEAFF,TGTGCCAGCTCACCAGCGGGGGGCAACACTGAAGCTTTCTTT
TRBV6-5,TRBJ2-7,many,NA,CASSSSPTEYHEQYF,TGTGCCAGCAGTTCCAGCCCGACTGAATACCACGAGCAGTACTTC
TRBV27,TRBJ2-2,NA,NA,CASRGDANTGELFF,TGTGCCAGCAGGGGGGACGCGAACACCGGGGAGCTGTTTTTT
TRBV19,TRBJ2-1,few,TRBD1,CASSIAGQGSNEQFF,TGTGCCAGTAGTATAGCCGGACAGGGCAGTAATGAGCAGTTCTTC
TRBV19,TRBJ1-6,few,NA,CASSVGRSPLHF,TGTGCCAGTAGTGTTGGGCGTTCACCCCTCCACTTT
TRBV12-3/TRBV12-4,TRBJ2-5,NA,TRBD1,CASSHPDRVGTQYF,TGTGCCAGCAGCCATCCGGACAGGGTTGGGACCCAGTACTTC
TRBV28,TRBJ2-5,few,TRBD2,CASSLGLAGGPGETQYF,TGTGCCAGCAGTTTGGGACTAGCGGGAGGGCCGGGAGAGACCCAGTACTTC
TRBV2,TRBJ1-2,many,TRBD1,CASSESTGVNYGYTF,TGTGCCAGCAGTGAGTCGACAGGGGTAAACTATGGCTACACCTTC
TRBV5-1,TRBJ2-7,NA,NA,CASSLAPSYDQYF,TGCGCCAGCAGCTTGGCCCCCTCCTACGATCAGTACTTC
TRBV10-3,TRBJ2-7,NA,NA,CALSESEGTPYAQYF,TGTGCCCTCAGTGAGTCAGAAGGGACTCCCTACGCGCAGTACTTC
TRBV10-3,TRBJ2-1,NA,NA,CAISEGTIHEQFF,TGTGCCATCAGTGAAGGGACGATCCATGAGCAGTTCTTC
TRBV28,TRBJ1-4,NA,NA,CASSLHENEKLFF,TGTGCCAGCAGTTTACATGAAAATGAAAAACTGTTTTTT
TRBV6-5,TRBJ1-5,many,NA,CASSLLGANQPQHF,TGTGCCAGCAGTTTATTAGGGGCGAATCAGCCCCAGCATTTT
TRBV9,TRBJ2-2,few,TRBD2,CASSVGSSGSKEELFF,TGTGCCAGCAGCGTAGGGTCTAGCGGGAGCAAGGAGGAGCTGTTTTTT
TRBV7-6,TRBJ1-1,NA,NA,CASSPVPGGNTEAFF,TGTGCCAGCAGCCCAGTTCCCGGGGGGAACACTGAAGCTTTCTTT
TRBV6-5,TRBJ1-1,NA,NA,CASSGTDGNTEAFF,TGTGCCAGCAGTGGAACCGACGGGAACACTGAAGCTTTCTTT
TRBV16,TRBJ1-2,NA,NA,CASSQSFDEVYGYTF,TGTGCCAGCAGCCAATCTTTCGATGAGGTCTACGGCTACACCTTC
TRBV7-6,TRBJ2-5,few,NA,CASSRPGGGQETQYF,TGTGCCAGCAGCCGCCCAGGGGGAGGTCAAGAGACCCAGTACTTC
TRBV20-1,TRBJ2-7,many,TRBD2,CSARGTSGYEQYF,TGCAGTGCTAGAGGCACTAGCGGATACGAGCAGTACTTC
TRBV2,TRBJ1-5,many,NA,CASSEGDQPQHF,TGTGCCAGCAGTGAAGGCGATCAGCCCCAGCATTTT
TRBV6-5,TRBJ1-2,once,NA,CANRRTVLDYGYTF,TGTGCCAACAGAAGGACAGTTTTGGACTATGGCTACACCTTC
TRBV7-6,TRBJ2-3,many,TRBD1,CASSLAGGVDTQYF,TGTGCCAGCAGCTTGGCAGGGGGCGTGGATACGCAGTATTTT
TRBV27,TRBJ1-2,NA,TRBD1,CASRGAGGIYGYTF,TGTGCCAGCAGGGGGGCAGGGGGCATCTATGGCTACACCTTC
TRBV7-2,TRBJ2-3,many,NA,CASSLPAVLTYGGTDTQYF,TGTGCCAGCAGCTTACCCGCGGTGTTGACGTACGGAGGTACGGATACGCAGTATTTT
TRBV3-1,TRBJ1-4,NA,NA,CASSQEDEKLFF,TGTGCCAGCAGCCAAGAAGATGAAAAACTGTTTTTT
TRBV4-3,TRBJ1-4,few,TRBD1,CASSQDGGTGNEKLFF,TGCGCCAGCAGCCAAGACGGAGGGACAGGGAATGAAAAACTGTTTTTT
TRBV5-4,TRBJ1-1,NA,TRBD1,CASSLPGQGTEAFF,TGTGCCAGCAGCTTACCGGGACAGGGGACTGAAGCTTTCTTT
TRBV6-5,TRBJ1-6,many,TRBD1,CASSPDRGGTYNSPLHF,TGTGCCAGCAGTCCCGACAGGGGAGGGACCTATAATTCACCCCTCCACTTT
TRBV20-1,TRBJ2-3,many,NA,CSAPPGSADTDTQYF,TGCAGTGCTCCCCCAGGCTCTGCGGACACAGATACGCAGTATTTT
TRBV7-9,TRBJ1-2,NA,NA,CASSSSVLVGRYGYTF,TGTGCCAGCAGCTCAAGCGTACTTGTGGGCCGCTATGGCTACACCTTC
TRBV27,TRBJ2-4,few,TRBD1,CASGWTGPDIQYF,TGTGCCAGCGGATGGACAGGGCCGGACATTCAGTACTTC
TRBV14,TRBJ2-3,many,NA,CASSQQRFLTDTQYF,TGTGCCAGCAGCCAACAACGTTTTCTCACAGATACGCAGTATTTT
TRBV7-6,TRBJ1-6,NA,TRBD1,CASSATVQGNSPLHF,TGTGCCAGCAGCGCCACGGTACAGGGGAATTCACCCCTCCACTTT
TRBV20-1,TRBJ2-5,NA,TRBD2,CSARDWREGRETQYF,TGCAGTGCTAGAGATTGGCGGGAGGGCCGCGAGACCCAGTACTTC
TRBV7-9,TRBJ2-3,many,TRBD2,CASSLGGSGGYTDTQYF,TGTGCCAGCAGCTTAGGAGGTAGCGGGGGATACACAGATACGCAGTATTTT
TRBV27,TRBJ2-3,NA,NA,CASGVLGTSTDTQYF,TGTGCCAGCGGAGTTTTGGGAACTAGCACAGATACGCAGTATTTT
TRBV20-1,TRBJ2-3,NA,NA,CSADRLDRTDTQYF,TGCAGTGCCGATCGACTAGACCGCACAGATACGCAGTATTTT
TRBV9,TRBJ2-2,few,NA,CASSVEGGAGELFF,TGTGCCAGCAGCGTAGAAGGGGGGGCCGGGGAGCTGTTTTTT
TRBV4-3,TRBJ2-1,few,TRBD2,CASSPGSGGAMEQFF,TGCGCCAGCAGCCCTGGCAGCGGGGGGGCCATGGAGCAGTTCTTC